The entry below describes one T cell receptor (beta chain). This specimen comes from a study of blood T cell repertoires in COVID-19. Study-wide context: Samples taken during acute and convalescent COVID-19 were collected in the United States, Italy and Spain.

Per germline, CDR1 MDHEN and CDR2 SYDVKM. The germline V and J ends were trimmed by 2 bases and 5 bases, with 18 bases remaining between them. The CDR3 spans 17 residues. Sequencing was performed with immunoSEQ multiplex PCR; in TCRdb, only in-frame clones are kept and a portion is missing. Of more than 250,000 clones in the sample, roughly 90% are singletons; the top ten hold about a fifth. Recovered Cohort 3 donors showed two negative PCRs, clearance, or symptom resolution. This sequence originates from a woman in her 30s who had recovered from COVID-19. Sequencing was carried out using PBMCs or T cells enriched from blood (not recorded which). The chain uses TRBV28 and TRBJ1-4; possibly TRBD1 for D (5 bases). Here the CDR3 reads CASSLRSVGRGNEKLFF. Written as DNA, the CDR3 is TGTGCCAGCAGTTTACGCTCGGTCGGTCGGGGGAATGAAAAACTGTTTTTT.